The 16 T cell receptor beta chains below come from one sample, sequenced in a study of shared clonotypes between healthy human individuals. TCRdb's copy holds only in-frame clones and misses some; the assay was immunoSEQ multiplex PCR. Of about 1.1 million clones in the sample, roughly 80% were seen once. The sequencing sample was made of memory CD4+ T cells from PBMCs. Documented subset: CD45RA-negative fraction. These TCRs come from a young man in good health. Some clones in this sample may be carry-over from other donors' samples.

The chain has TRBV7-6 and TRBJ2-5; TRBD1 might be the D (5 bases). Trimming took off 1 base at V and 10 bases at J, with 10 bases between the two ends. From germline, CDR1 is SGHVS and CDR2 FNYEAQ. The CDR3 extends over 12 amino acids. The CDR3 here is CASSLDGRGQYF. In nucleotides, the CDR3 is TGTGCCAGCAGCTTAGACGGTAGGGGCCAGTACTTC. The complete variable domain, with remaining parts taken from reference TRBV7-6 and TRBJ2-5, reads GAGVSQSPRYKVTKRGQDVALRCDPISGHVSLYWYRQALGQGPEFLTYFNYEAQQDKSGLPNDRFSAERPEGSISTLTIQRTEQRDSAMYRCASSLDGRGQYFGPGTRLLVL.

As to this clone: A much bigger clone sits one base away, suggesting this may be a read error. The chain joins TRBV5-1 to TRBJ1-1, with TRBD1 matching over 10 bases. The junction had 0 bases not matched to a gene; V was cut back by 3 bases and J by 4 bases. Germline assignment: CDR1 SGHRS and CDR2 YFSETQ. The length of the CDR3 is 13 residues. CDR3 DNA sequence: TGCGCCAGCAGCTGGACAGGGGGCACTGAAGCTTTCTTT. Translated, it gives CASSWTGGTEAFF.

As regards this clone: At the DNA level, this CDR3 is encoded by other sequences in the same sample as well. Written as DNA, the CDR3 is TGTGCCAGCAGTACGACAGGACCGCCTGGAAACACCATATATTTT. It is translated as CASSTTGPPGNTIYF. This chain joins TRBV2 and TRBJ1-3, with D possibly being TRBD1 (6 bases). The germline V gene has CDR1 SNHLY and CDR2 FYNNEI. The CDR3 extends over 15 amino acids. Trimming removed 5 bases from V and 2 bases from J, with 13 bases in between.

This chain uses TRBV28 with TRBJ2-5, with TRBD2 matching over 9 bases. The V and J ends lost 6 bases and 7 bases, in that order; junction bases with no gene match: 12. The CDR3 has 15 residues. Germline assignment: CDR1 MDHEN and CDR2 SYDVKM. Here the CDR3 reads CASRQGTSRIGTQYF. In DNA form, the CDR3 reads TGTGCCAGCAGGCAAGGGACTAGCCGAATTGGGACCCAGTACTTC.

A word on this clone: Other DNA sequences in the same sample also yield this CDR3. The CDR3 protein is CASSVGQGTYEQYF. CDR3 in DNA: TGTGCCAGCAGCGTCGGACAGGGGACGTACGAGCAGTACTTC. The chain employs TRBV9 and TRBJ2-7; TRBD1 agrees at 9 bases. The CDR3 loop spans 14 amino acids. V lost 2 bases to trimming and J lost 4 bases; unmatched junction nucleotides: 4. CDR1 SGDLS and CDR2 YYNGEE come from the germline V gene.

The chain couples TRBV28 to TRBJ2-7; possible D gene TRBD2, 6 bases. Germline CDR1 MDHEN, CDR2 SYDVKM. The CDR3 loop spans 14 amino acids. V dropped 5 bases and J dropped 4 bases, with 15 bases sitting between them. Written as DNA, the CDR3 is TGTGCCAGCAGTCGGGGCGGGAAGGCATACGAGCAGTACTTC. Amino acids: CASSRGGKAYEQYF. Filled out from reference TRBV28 and TRBJ2-7, the complete variable domain reads DVKVTQSSRYLVKRTGEKVFLECVQDMDHENMFWYRQDPGLGLRLIYFSYDVKMKEKGDIPEGYSVSREKKERFSLILESASTNQTSMYLCASSRGGKAYEQYFGPGTRLTVT.

The chain has TRBV19 and TRBJ2-2; D is possibly TRBD1 (6 bases). The CDR3 has 12 residues. Germline loops: CDR1 LNHDA, CDR2 SQIVND (reference sequence). With 5 bases removed from V and 8 bases from J, the gap between germline ends came to 9 bases. CDR3 bases: TGTGCCAGTAGTCCCGACAGGGGGGAGCTGTTTTTT. This encodes CASSPDRGELFF.

Concerning this clone itself: A much larger clone is a single base away; this may be a read error. This sample also contains other DNA sequences that code for the same CDR3. The chain has TRBV5-1 and TRBJ2-7; 8 nucleotides align to TRBD1. V lost 0 bases and J lost 3; bases outside the gene matches: 2. This CDR3 is built from 14 residues. Germline V gene sequence: CDR1 SGHRS, CDR2 YFSETQ. CDR3 DNA sequence: TGCGCCAGCAGCTTGGACAGGGGGATCTACGAGCAGTACTTC. It specifies CASSLDRGIYEQYF.

The chain links TRBV19 to TRBJ1-2; D unclear. Trimming cost V 4 bases and J 4 bases, with 4 bases left between them. CDR3 length: 11 amino acids. Germline CDR1 reads LNHDA; CDR2 reads SQIVND (reference sequence). CDR3 DNA sequence: TGTGCCAGTAGTAGGTTCTATGGCTACACCTTC. Translated: CASSRFYGYTF.

V usage is TRBV5-5 and J usage is TRBJ2-7; 8 positions match TRBD2. Per the germline V gene, CDR1 is SGHKS and CDR2 is YYEKEE (reference sequence). J gave up 4 bases and V 4 bases, and 13 bases lay outside the gene matches. This CDR3 region has 16 residues. CDR3 protein: CASSAPGGGSRYEQYF. The DNA for the CDR3 is TGTGCCAGCAGCGCCCCGGGCGGGGGGAGTAGATACGAGCAGTACTTC.

The gene calls are TRBV29-1 and TRBJ2-1; D is possibly TRBD1 (6 bases). The CDR3 contains 13 residues. V lost 3 bases and J 5 bases, leaving 11 bases between the germline ends. Germline values: CDR1 SQVTM, CDR2 ANQGSEA. This CDR3 reads CSVDTGLDNEQFF. CDR3 DNA sequence: TGCAGCGTTGATACAGGGTTGGACAATGAGCAGTTCTTC.

The chain links TRBV7-3 to TRBJ2-2; 7 nucleotides align to TRBD2. The V gene's germline CDR1 is SGHTA and CDR2 FQGTGA. This CDR3 contains 16 residues. Trimming took 5 bases from V and 3 from J; bases not matched to a gene: 9. DNA for the CDR3: TGTGCCAGCAGCCGGCTTGGCGGGAGCTACACCGGGGAGCTGTTTTTT. It translates to CASSRLGGSYTGELFF.

J is TRBJ2-1 and V is TRBV7-9; TRBD2 agrees at 11 bases. J gave up 6 bases and V 5 bases, and 6 bases lay outside the gene matches. The germline gives CDR1 SEHNR, CDR2 FQNEAQ (reference sequence). This CDR3 has 15 amino acids. Here the CDR3 reads CASSTYSGRGNEQFF. The CDR3 coding sequence is TGTGCCAGCAGCACGTATAGCGGGAGGGGCAATGAGCAGTTCTTC.

The chain combines TRBV9 with TRBJ2-7, with 7 nucleotides matching TRBD2. CDR1 SGDLS and CDR2 YYNGEE come from the germline V gene. The J segment lost 7 bases and the V segment lost 2 bases, leaving 6 bases of the junction unmatched. The CDR3 loop spans 13 amino acids. In DNA, the CDR3 is TGTGCCAGCAGCGTCACCCCCGGGAGGGAGCAGTACTTC. Encoded protein: CASSVTPGREQYF.

This clone came up a few times. The rearrangement uses TRBV11-1 and TRBJ2-7; 11 bases are a match to TRBD2. The CDR3 spans 16 residues. Germline CDR1 reads SGHAT; CDR2 reads FQDESV (reference sequence). The J segment lost 4 bases and the V segment lost 4 bases, leaving 9 bases of the junction unmatched. The CDR3 region is CASSSISGRAGYEQYF. CDR3 nucleotide sequence: TGTGCCAGCAGCTCTATTAGCGGGAGGGCCGGTTACGAGCAGTACTTC.

Regarding this clone: The same CDR3 also results from other DNA sequences found in this sample. The rearrangement uses TRBV7-2 and TRBJ2-5; no definite D call. The CDR3 sequence is 13 residues long. Looked up from germline, CDR1 is SGHTA and CDR2 is FQGNSA. With 3 bases removed from V and 4 bases from J, the gap between germline ends came to 9 bases. The CDR3 DNA is TGTGCCAGCAGCTTTTCTTGGGGAGAGACCCAGTACTTC. It translates to CASSFSWGETQYF.